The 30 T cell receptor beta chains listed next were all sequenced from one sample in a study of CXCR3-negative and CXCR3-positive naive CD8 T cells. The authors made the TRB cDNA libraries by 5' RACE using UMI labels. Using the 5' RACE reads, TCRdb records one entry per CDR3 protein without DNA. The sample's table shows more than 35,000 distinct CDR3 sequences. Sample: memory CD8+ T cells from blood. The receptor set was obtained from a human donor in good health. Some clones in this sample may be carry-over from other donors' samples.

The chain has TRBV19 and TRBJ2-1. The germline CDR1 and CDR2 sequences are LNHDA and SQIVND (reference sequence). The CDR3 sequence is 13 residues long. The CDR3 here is CASSIFGLDEQFF. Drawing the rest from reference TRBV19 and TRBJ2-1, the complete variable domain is DGGITQSPKYLFRKEGQNVTLSCEQNLNHDAMYWYRQDPGQGLRLIYYSQIVNDFQKGDIAEGYSVSREKKESFPLTVTSAQKNPTAFYLCASSIFGLDEQFFGPGTRLTVL.

CDR3 residues: CASTGGGGYGYTF. The rearrangement links TRBV28 to TRBJ1-2; TCRdb's D call of TRBD1 is untestable without DNA. Germline-derived CDR1 and CDR2 are MDHEN and SYDVKM. This CDR3 is built from 13 residues.

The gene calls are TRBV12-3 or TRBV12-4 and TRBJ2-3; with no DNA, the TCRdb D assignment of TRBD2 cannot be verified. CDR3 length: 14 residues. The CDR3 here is CASSSGGPGDTQYF.

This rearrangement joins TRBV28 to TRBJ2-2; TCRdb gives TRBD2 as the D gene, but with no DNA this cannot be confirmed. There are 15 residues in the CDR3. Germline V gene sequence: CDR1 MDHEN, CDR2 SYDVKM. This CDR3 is CASRLAGGMTGELFF.

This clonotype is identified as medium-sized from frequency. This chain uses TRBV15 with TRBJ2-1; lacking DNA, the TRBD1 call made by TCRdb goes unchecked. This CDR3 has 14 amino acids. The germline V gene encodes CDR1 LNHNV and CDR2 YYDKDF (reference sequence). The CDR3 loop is CATSSGTGDNEQFF.

The chain's CDR3 is CASSEFLGNEQFF. The genes are TRBV14 and TRBJ2-1. Germline V lookup: CDR1 SGHDN, CDR2 FVKESK. This CDR3 is built from 13 residues.

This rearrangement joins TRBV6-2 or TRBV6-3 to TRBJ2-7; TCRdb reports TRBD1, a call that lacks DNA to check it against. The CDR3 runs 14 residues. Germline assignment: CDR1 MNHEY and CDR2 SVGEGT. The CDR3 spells CASSYFGGPYEQYF.

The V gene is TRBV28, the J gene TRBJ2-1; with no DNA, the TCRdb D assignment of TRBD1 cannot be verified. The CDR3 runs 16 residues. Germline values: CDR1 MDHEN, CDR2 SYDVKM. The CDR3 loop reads CASSLVLRQGDLEQFF.

The CDR3 reads CASSFPEPTTGETQYF. This chain joins TRBV12-1 and TRBJ2-5; without DNA, the TCRdb call of TRBD1 cannot be checked. TRBV12-1 is listed as a pseudogene. The CDR3 runs to 16 residues.

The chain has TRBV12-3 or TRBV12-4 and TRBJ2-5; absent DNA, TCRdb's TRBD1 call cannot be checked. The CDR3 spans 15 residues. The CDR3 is CASSPRTGNQETQYF.

The CDR3 here is CASSQDSDGPYEQYF. The genes are TRBV4-2 and TRBJ2-7; TCRdb designates TRBD2, a call that cannot be tested without DNA. CDR3 length equals 15 residues. Germline V gives CDR1 LGHNA, CDR2 YNFKEQ.

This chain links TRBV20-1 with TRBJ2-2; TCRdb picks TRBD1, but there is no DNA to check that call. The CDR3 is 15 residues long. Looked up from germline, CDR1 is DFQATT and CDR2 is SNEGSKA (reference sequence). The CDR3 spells CSARPDRVPTGELFF.

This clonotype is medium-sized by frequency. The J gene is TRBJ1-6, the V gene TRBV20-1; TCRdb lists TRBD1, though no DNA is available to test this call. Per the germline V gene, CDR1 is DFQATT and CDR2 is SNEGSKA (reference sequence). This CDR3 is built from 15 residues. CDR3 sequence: CSARDMAGDNSPLHF.

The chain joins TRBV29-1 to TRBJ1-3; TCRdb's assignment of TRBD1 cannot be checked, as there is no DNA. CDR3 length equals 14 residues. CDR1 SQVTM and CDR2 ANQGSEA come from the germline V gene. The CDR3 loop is CSVWTTVFGNTIYF.

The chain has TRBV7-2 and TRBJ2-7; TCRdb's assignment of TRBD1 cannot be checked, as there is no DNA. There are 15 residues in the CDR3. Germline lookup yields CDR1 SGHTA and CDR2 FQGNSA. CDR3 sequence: CASSSWTGATYEQYF.

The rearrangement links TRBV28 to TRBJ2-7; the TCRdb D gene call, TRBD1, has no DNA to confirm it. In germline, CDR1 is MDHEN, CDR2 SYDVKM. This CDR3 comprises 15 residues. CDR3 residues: CASSSGIQGPYEQYF.

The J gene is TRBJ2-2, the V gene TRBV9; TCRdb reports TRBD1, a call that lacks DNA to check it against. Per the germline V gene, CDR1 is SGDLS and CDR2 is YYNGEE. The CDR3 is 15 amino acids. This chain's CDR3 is CASSVGDHNTGELFF. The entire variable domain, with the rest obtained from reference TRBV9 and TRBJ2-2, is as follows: DSGVTQTPKHLITATGQRVTLRCSPRSGDLSVYWYQQSLDQGLQFLIQYYNGEERAKGNILERFSAQQFPDLHSELNLSSLELGDSALYFCASSVGDHNTGELFFGEGSRLTVL.

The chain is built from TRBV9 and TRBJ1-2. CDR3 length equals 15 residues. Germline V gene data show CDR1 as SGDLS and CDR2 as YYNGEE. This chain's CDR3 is CASSGGGRAGYGYTF.

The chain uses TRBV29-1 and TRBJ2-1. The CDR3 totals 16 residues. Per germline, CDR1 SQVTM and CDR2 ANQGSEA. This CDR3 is CSVEDPRESSYNEQFF.

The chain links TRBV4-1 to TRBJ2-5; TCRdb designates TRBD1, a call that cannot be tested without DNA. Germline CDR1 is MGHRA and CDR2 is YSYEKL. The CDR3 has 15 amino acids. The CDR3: CASSQTGTDQETQYF.

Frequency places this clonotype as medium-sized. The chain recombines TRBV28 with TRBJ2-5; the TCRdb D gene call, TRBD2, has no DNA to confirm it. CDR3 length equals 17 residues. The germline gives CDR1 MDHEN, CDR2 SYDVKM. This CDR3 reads CASSFYSELAGSGTQYF.

CDR3 protein: CSVASTSGSRIAGELFF. This rearrangement joins TRBV29-1 to TRBJ2-2; with no DNA, the TCRdb D assignment of TRBD2 cannot be verified. CDR1 SQVTM and CDR2 ANQGSEA come from the germline V gene. The CDR3 length is 17 residues.

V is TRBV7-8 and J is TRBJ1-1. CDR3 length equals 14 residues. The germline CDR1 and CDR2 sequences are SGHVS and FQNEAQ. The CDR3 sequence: CASSLNSRNTEAFF. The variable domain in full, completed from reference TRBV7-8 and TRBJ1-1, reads GAGVSQSPRYKVAKRGQDVALRCDPISGHVSLFWYQQALGQGPEFLTYFQNEAQLDKSGLPSDRFFAERPEGSVSTLKIQRTQQEDSAVYLCASSLNSRNTEAFFGQGTRLTVV.

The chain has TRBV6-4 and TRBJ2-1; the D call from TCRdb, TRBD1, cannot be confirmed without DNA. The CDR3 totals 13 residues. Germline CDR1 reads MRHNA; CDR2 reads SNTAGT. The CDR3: CASALGARNEQFF.

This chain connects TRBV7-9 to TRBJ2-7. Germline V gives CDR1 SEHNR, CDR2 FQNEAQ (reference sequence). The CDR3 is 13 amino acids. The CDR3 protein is CASSFREVDEQYF.

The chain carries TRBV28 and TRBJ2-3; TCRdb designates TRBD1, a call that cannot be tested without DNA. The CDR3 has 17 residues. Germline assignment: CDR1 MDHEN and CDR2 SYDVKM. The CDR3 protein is CASRGGGHTPYTDTQYF. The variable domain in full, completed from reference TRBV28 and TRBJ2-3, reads DVKVTQSSRYLVKRTGEKVFLECVQDMDHENMFWYRQDPGLGLRLIYFSYDVKMKEKGDIPEGYSVSREKKERFSLILESASTNQTSMYLCASRGGGHTPYTDTQYFGPGTRLTVL.

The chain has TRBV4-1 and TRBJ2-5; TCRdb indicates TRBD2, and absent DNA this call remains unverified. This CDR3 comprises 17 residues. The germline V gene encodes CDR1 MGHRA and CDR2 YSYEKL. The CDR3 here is CASSQENRTLFQETQYF.

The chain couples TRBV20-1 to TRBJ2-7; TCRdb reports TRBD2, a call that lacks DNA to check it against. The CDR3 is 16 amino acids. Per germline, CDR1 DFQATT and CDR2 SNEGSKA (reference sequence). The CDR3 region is CSASGTSRAGGDEQYF.

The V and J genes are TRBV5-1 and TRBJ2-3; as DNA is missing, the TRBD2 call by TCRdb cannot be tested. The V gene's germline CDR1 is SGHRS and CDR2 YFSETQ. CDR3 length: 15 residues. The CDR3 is CASSLAEREADTQYF.

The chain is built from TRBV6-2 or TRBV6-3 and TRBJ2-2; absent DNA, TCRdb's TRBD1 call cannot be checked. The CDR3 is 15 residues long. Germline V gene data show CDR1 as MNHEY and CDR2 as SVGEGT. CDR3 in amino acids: CASSTGTTNTGELFF.